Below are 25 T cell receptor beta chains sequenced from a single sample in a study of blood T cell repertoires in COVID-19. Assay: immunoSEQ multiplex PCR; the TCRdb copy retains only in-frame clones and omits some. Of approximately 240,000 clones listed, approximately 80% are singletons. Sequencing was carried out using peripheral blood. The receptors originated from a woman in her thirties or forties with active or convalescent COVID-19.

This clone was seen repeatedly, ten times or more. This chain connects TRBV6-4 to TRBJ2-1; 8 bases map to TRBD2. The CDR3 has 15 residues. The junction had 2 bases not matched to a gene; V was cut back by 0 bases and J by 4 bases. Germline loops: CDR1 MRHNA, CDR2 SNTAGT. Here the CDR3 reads CASSDSSGEYNEQFF. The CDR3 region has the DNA TGTGCCAGCAGTGACTCTAGCGGGGAGTACAATGAGCAGTTCTTC.

The CDR3 region is CASSYESGGTYEQYF. The CDR3 coding sequence is TGTGCCAGCAGTTACGAAAGCGGGGGGACTTACGAGCAGTACTTC. The chain combines TRBV6-5 with TRBJ2-7; 9 positions agree with TRBD2. J lost 4 bases, V lost 2 bases, and 6 bases had no gene match. Germline CDR1 and CDR2: MNHEY and SVGAGI. The CDR3 loop spans 15 amino acids.

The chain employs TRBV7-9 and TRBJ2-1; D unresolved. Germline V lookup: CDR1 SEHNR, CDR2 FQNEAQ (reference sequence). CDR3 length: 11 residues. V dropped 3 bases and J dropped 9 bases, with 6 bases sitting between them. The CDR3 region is CASSFSFEQFF. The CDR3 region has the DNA TGTGCCAGCAGCTTTTCCTTTGAGCAGTTCTTC. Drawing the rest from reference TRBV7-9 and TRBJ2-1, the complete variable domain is DTGVSQNPRHKITKRGQNVTFRCDPISEHNRLYWYRQTLGQGPEFLTYFQNEAQLEKSRLLSDRFSAERPKGSFSTLEIQRTEQGDSAMYLCASSFSFEQFFGPGTRLTVL.

The chain's CDR3 is CASSGGRSQWVQFF. The CDR3 DNA is TGTGCCAGCTCGGGAGGACGGTCGCAGTGGGTGCAGTTCTTC. The chain couples TRBV18 to TRBJ2-1; maybe TRBD2 (6 bases). The CDR3 is 14 amino acids. Germline CDR1 is KGHSH and CDR2 is LQKENI. V gave up 6 bases and J gave up 12 bases, with 21 bases separating them.

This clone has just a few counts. CDR3 loop: CASDQGVGVPLHF. The CDR3 DNA reads as TGTGCCAGCGATCAGGGGGTCGGGGTCCCCCTCCACTTT. This chain links TRBV28 with TRBJ1-6, with 7 bases aligning to TRBD1. The germline CDR1 and CDR2 sequences are MDHEN and SYDVKM. V shed 8 bases, J shed 13 bases, and the junction held 11 bases outside the gene matches. The CDR3 totals 13 residues.

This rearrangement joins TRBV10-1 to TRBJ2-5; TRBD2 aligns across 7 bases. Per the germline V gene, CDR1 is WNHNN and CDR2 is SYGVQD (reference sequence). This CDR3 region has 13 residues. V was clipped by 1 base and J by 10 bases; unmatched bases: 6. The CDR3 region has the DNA TGCGCCAGCAGTGAGTTCTCTAGCGGTATCCAGTACTTC. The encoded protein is CASSEFSSGIQYF.

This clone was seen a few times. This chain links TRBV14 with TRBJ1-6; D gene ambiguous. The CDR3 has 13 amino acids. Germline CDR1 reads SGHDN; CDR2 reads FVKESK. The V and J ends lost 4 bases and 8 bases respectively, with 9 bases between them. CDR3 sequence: CASSLRRDSPLHF. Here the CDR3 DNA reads TGTGCCAGCAGCCTAAGGAGGGATTCACCCCTCCACTTT.

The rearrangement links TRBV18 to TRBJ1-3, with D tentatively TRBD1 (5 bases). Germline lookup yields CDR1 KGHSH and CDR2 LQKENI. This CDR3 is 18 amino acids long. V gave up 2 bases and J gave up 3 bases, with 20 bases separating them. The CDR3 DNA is TGTGCCAGCTCACCAAACATTTGGGACTCTTTAAATGGAAACACCATATATTTT. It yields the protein CASSPNIWDSLNGNTIYF.

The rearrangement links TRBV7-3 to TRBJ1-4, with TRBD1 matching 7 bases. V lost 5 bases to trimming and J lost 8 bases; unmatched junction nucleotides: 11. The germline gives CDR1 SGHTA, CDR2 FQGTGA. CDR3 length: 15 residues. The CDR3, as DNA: TGTGCCAGCAGCCCCGGAGGCGCCAGGGGGGAAAAACTGTTTTTT. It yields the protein CASSPGGARGEKLFF.

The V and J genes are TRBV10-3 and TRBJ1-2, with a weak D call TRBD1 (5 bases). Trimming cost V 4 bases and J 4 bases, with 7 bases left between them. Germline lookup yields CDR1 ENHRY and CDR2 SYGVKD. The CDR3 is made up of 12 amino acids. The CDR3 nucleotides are TGTGCCATCAGTGCCGACAGCTATGGCTACACCTTC. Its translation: CAISADSYGYTF.

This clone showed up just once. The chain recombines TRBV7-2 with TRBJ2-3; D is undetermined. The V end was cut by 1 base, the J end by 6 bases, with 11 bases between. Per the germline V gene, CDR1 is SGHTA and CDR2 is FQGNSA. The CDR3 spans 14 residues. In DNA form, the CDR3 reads TGTGCCAGCAGCTTAGTCGCGAGTGCGGATACGCAGTATTTT. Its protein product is CASSLVASADTQYF.

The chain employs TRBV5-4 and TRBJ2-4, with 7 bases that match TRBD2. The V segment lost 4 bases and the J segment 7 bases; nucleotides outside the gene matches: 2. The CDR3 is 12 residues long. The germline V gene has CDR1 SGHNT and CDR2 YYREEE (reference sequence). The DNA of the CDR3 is TGTGCCAGCAGCGGACTAGGGAACATTCAGTACTTC. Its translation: CASSGLGNIQYF.

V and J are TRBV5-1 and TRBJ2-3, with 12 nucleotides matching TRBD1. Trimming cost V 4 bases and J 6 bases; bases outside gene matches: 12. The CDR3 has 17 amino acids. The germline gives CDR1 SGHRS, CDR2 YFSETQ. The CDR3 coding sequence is TGCGCCAGCAGCCCCTTCGGGACAGGGGGCATTAAGGATACGCAGTATTTT. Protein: CASSPFGTGGIKDTQYF.

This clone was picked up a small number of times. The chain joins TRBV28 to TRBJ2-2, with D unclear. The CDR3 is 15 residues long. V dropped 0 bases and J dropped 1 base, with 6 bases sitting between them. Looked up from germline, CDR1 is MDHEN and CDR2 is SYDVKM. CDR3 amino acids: CASSLWGQNTGELFF. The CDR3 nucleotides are TGTGCCAGCAGTTTATGGGGCCAGAACACCGGGGAGCTGTTTTTT.

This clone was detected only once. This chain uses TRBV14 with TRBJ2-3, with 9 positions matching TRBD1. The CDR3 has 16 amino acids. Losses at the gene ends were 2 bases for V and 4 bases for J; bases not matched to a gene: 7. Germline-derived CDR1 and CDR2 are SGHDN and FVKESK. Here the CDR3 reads CASSQFRTGEADTQYF. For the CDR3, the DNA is TGTGCCAGCAGCCAATTTAGGACAGGGGAGGCAGATACGCAGTATTTT. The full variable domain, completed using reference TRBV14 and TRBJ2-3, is EAGVTQFPSHSVIEKGQTVTLRCDPISGHDNLYWYRRVMGKEIKFLLHFVKESKQDESGMPNNRFLAERTGGTYSTLKVQPAELEDSGVYFCASSQFRTGEADTQYFGPGTRLTVL.

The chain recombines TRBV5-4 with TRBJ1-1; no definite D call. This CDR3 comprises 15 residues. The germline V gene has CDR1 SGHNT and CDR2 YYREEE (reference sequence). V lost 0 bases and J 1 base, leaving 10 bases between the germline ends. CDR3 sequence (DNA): TGTGCCAGCAGCTTGGGTGGCACAGCGAACACTGAAGCTTTCTTT. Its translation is CASSLGGTANTEAFF.

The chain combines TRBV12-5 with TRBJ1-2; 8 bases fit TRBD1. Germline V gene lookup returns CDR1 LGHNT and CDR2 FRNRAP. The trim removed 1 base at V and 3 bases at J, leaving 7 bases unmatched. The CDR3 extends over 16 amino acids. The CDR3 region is CASGLDLPDRDYGYTF. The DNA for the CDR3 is TGTGCTAGTGGTTTGGATCTTCCGGACAGGGACTATGGCTACACCTTC.

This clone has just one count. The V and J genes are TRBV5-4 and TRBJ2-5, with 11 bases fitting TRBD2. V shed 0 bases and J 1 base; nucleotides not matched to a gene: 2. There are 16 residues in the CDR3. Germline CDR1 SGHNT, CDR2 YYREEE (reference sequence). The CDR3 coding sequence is TGTGCCAGCAGCTTGGATCTAGCGGGGGGCCAAGAGACCCAGTACTTC. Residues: CASSLDLAGGQETQYF.

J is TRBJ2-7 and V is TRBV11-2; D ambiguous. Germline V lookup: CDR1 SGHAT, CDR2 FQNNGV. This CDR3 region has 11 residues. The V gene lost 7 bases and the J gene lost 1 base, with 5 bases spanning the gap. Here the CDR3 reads CASTGSYEQYF. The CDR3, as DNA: TGTGCCAGCACCGGGTCCTACGAGCAGTACTTC.

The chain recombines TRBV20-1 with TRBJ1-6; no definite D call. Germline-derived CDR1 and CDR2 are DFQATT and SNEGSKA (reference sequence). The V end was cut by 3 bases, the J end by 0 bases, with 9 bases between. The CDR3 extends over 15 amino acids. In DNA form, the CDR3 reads TGCAGTGCTAGTGGTCCGAGCTCCTATAATTCACCCCTCCACTTT. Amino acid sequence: CSASGPSSYNSPLHF.

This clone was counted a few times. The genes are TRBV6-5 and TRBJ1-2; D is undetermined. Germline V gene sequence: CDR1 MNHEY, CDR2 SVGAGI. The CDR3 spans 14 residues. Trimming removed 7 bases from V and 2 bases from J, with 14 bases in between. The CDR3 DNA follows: TGTGCCAGCATTCGAGGTTCCACCAACTATGGCTACACCTTC. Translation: CASIRGSTNYGYTF.

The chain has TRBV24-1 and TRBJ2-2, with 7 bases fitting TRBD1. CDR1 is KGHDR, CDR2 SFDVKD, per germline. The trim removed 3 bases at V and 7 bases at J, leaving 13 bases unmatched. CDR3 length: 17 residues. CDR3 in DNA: TGTGCCACCAGTGATCCTAAGTCAGGCCAGGGGGTCGGGGAGCTGTTTTTT. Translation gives CATSDPKSGQGVGELFF.

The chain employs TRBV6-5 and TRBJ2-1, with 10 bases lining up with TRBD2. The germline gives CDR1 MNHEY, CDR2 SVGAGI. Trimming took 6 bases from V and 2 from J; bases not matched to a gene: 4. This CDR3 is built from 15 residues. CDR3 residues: CASSTLAGTYNEQFF. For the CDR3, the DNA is TGTGCCAGCAGCACACTAGCGGGGACCTACAATGAGCAGTTCTTC.

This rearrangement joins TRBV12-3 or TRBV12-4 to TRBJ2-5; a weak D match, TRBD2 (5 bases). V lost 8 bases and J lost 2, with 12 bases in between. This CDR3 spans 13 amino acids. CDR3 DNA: TGTGCCAGCGGAGGAGGTGGACAAGAGACCCAGTACTTC. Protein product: CASGGGGQETQYF.

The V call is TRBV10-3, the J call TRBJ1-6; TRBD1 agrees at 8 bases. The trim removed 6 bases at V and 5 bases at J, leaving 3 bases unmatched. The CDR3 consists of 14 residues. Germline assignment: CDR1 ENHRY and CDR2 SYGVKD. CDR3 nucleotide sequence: TGTGCCATCAGCAACAGGGGGGATAATTCACCCCTCCACTTT. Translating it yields CAISNRGDNSPLHF.